The rows below give T cell receptor beta chains drawn from one sample of a study of blood T cells in healthy people across ages. TCRdb called the 5' RACE reads again in MiXCR, with one record for every CDR3 protein. The table has around 780,000 distinct CDR3 sequences, about 26% seen once. The same data also contributed to another study, on T cells of mothers and their children.

Sequencing input: blood. The origin of the receptors is a boy aged 5-17 years in good health. Each CDR3 is given with its conserved first and last residue.

cdr3_length j_call v_call cdr3_aa
15 TRBJ2-1 TRBV7-9 CASKYRGSSYNEQFF
14 TRBJ1-5 TRBV6-6 CASSFTLGTQPQHF
16 TRBJ2-7 TRBV21-1 CASSNEEGDTAYEQYF
16 TRBJ2-1 TRBV9 CASSGEAGAPYNEQFF
15 TRBJ2-1 TRBV5-1 CASSFGTGPYNEQFF
20 TRBJ2-5 TRBV12-3/TRBV12-4 CASSPPRRSSRGGPQETQYF
16 TRBJ2-7 TRBV5-5 CASSSLQGLFAYEQYF
14 - TRBV28 CASTRTAVSYEQYF
13 TRBJ1-1 TRBV5-1 CASPLGGHTEAFF
12 TRBJ1-1 TRBV12-3/TRBV12-4 CASSFPTAMAFF
12 TRBJ2-3 TRBV20-1 CSAGQSTDTQYF
15 - TRBV7-8 CASSLGPRYDSEQFF
16 TRBJ2-1 TRBV6-6 CASSYDGGVSYNEQFF
15 - TRBV6-5 CASSYSSGAGETQYF
14 TRBJ2-2 TRBV7-8 CASTPLRSTGELFF
15 TRBJ1-1 TRBV7-9 CASSLAMGQNTEAFF
15 TRBJ2-1 TRBV4-2 CASSPTFGSDNEQFF
15 TRBJ2-5 TRBV7-9 CASSPTAGGPETQYF
13 TRBJ2-5 TRBV29-1 CSVAMRVQETQYF
14 TRBJ2-3 TRBV20-1 CSALQGAKSDTQYF
14 TRBJ2-7 TRBV4-1 CASSQVTGSYEQYF
13 TRBJ2-1 TRBV9 CASSAGAHNEQFF
14 TRBJ2-4 TRBV6-1 CVSTPGLAGFYQYF
16 TRBJ1-1 TRBV5-1 CASTPVEGARNTEAFF
14 TRBJ2-5 TRBV20-1 CSASRDRGQETQYF
12 TRBJ2-2 TRBV20-1 CSARDQTGELFF
14 TRBJ2-7 TRBV3-1 CASSAGQGVYEQYF
11 TRBJ2-4 TRBV30 CAWTGGNIQYF
18 TRBJ1-4 TRBV3-1 CASSQDFEELSPNEKLFF
13 TRBJ1-1 TRBV12-3/TRBV12-4 CASSFELNTEAFF
15 TRBJ2-5 TRBV9 CASSVAVGEVETQYF